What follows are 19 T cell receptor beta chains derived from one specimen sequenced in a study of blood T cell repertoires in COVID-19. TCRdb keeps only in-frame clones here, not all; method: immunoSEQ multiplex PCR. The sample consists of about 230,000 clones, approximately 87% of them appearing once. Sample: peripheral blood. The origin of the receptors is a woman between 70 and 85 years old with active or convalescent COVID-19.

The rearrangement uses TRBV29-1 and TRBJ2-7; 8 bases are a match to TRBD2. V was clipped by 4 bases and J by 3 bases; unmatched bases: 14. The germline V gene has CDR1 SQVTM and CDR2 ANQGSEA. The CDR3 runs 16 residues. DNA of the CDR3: TGCAGCGTTGGGGGAACCGGGACTAGGACTATCTACGAGCAGTACTTC. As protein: CSVGGTGTRTIYEQYF.

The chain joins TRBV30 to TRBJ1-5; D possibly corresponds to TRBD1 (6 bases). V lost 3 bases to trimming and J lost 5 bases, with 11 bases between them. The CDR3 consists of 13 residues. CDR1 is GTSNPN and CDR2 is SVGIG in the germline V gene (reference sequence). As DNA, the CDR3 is TGTGCCTGGAGCCCGGACAGCTATCAGCCCCAGCATTTT. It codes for CAWSPDSYQPQHF. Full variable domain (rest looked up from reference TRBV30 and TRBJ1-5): SQTIHQWPATLVQPVGSPLSLECTVEGTSNPNLYWYRQAAGRGLQLLFYSVGIGQISSEVPQNLSASRPQDRQFILSSKKLLLSDSGFYLCAWSPDSYQPQHFGDGTRLSIL.

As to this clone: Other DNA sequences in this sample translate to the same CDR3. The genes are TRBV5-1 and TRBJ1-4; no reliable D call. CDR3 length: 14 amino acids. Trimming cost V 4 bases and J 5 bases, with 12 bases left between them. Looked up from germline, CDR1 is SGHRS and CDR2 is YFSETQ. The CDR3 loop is CASSLVPGNEKLFF. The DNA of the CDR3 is TGCGCCAGCAGCCTGGTCCCAGGAAATGAAAAACTGTTTTTT.

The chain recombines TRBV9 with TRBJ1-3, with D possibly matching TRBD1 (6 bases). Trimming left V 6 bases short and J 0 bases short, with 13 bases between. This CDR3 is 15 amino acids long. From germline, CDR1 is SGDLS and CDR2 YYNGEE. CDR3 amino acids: CASNRGGTSGNTIYF. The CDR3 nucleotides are TGTGCCAGCAATAGGGGGGGGACCTCTGGAAACACCATATATTTT. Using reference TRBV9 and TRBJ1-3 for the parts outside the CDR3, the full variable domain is DSGVTQTPKHLITATGQRVTLRCSPRSGDLSVYWYQQSLDQGLQFLIQYYNGEERAKGNILERFSAQQFPDLHSELNLSSLELGDSALYFCASNRGGTSGNTIYFGEGSWLTVV.

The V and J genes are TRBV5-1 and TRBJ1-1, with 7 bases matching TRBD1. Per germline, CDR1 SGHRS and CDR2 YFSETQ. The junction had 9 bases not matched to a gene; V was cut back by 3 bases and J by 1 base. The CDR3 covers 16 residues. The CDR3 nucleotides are TGCGCCAGCAGCTGGGGGTTGGACAGGTGGAACACTGAAGCTTTCTTT. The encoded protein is CASSWGLDRWNTEAFF.

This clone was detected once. CDR3 nucleotides: TGTGCCAGCAGCCCCACCGACGGGACTAGCAGGGGTGAGCAGTTCTTC. Translated: CASSPTDGTSRGEQFF. The chain recombines TRBV11-3 with TRBJ2-1; 9 bases match TRBD2. This CDR3 comprises 16 residues. V trimming: 5 bases; J trimming: 9 bases; junction bases outside the gene matches: 14. In germline, CDR1 is SGHNT, CDR2 YENEEA.

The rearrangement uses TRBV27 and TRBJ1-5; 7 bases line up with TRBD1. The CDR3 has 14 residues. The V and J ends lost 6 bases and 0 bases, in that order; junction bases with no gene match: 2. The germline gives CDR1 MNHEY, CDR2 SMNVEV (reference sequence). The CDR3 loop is CASRPGGSNQPQHF. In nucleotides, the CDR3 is TGTGCCAGCAGACCAGGGGGTAGCAATCAGCCCCAGCATTTT.

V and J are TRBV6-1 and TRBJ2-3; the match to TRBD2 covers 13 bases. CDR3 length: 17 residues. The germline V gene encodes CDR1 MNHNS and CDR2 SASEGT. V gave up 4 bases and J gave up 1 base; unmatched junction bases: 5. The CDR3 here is CASSGTSGGLGTDTQYF. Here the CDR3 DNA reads TGTGCCAGCAGTGGGACTAGCGGGGGCTTGGGCACAGATACGCAGTATTTT.

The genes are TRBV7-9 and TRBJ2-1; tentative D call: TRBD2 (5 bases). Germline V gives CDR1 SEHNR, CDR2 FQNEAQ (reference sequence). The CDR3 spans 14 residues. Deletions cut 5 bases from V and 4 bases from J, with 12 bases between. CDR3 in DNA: TGTGCCAGCAGCGGCCTAGCCGGGTACAATGAGCAGTTCTTC. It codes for CASSGLAGYNEQFF.

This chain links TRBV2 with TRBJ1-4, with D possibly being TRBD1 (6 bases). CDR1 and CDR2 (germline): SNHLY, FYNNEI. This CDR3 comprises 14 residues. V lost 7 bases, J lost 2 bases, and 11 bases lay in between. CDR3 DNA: TGTGCCAGCATATGGACAGCGACTAATGAAAAACTGTTTTTT. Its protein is CASIWTATNEKLFF.

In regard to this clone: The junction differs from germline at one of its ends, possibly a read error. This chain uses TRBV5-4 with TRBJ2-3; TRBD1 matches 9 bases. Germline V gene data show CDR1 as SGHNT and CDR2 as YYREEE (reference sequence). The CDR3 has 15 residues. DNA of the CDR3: TGTGCCATCAGCACAGGGGGCAGGGTCACAGATACGCAGTATTTT. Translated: CAISTGGRVTDTQYF.

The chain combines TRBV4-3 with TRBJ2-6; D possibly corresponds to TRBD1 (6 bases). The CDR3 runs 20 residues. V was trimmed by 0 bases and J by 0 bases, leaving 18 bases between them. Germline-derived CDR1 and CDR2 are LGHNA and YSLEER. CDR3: CASSQESAGQPLSGANVLTF. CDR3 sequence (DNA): TGCGCCAGCAGCCAAGAATCGGCAGGACAGCCCCTCTCTGGGGCCAACGTCCTGACTTTC.

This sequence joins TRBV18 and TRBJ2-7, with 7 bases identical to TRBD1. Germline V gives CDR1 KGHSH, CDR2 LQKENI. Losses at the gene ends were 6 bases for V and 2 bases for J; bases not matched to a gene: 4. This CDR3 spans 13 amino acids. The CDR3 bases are TGTGCCAGCTCGTCCGGGACAGCCTACGAGCAGTACTTC. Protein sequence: CASSSGTAYEQYF.

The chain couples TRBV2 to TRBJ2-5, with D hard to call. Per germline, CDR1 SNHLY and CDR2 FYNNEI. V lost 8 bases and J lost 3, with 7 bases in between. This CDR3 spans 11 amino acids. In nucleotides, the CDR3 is TGTGCCAGCTCCACAGAAGAGACCCAGTACTTC. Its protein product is CASSTEETQYF.

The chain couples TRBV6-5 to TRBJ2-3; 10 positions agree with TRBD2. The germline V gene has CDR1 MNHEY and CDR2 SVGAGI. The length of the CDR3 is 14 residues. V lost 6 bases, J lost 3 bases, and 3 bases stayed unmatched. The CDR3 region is CASSLLAGTDTQYF. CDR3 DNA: TGTGCCAGCAGCCTACTAGCGGGGACAGATACGCAGTATTTT.

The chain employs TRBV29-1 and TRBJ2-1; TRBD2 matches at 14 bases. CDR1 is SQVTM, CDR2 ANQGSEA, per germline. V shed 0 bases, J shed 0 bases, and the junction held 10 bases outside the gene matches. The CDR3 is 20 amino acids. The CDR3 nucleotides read TGCAGCGTTGAAGATCGCCGACTAGCGGGAGGGAAGAGCTCCTACAATGAGCAGTTCTTC. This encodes CSVEDRRLAGGKSSYNEQFF.

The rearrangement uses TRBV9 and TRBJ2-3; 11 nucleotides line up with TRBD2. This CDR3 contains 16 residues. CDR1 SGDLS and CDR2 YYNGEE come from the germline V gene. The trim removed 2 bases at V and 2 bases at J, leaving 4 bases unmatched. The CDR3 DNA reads TGTGCCAGCAGCGTGCTAGCGGGAGGTTACACAGATACGCAGTATTTT. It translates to CASSVLAGGYTDTQYF.

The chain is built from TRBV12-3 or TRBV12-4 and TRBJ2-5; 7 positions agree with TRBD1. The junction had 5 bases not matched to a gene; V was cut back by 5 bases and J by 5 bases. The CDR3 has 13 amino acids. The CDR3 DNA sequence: TGTGCCAGCAGTCCAAGGGGGCAGGAGACCCAGTACTTC. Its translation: CASSPRGQETQYF.

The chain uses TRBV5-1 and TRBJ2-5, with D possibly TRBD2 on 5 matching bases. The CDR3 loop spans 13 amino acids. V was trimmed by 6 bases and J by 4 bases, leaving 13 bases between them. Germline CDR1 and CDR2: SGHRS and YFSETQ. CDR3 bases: TGCGCCAGCACCTGGGAGCGGATAGAGACCCAGTACTTC. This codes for CASTWERIETQYF.